This T cell receptor beta chain was recovered during a study of vaccination and CD4 T cells after COVID-19. At the level of the study: The stimulating agents, overlapping spike peptides, came from SARS-CoV-2, HCoV-NL63, HCoV-OC43 and HCoV-229E. Study-wide results and limits: Among those convalescent, a median approximately 83% of reactive clones emerged solely post-vaccination.

The Oncomine TCR Beta short-read assay was applied to DNA of cultured CD4+ T cells. TCRdb processed the PCR reads anew with MiXCR; each CDR3 protein has one entry. Altogether roughly 7,000 distinct CDR3 sequences are present, more than 45% being singletons, with the ten largest covering about 32%. Described treatment: roughly 10-day PBMC culture with coronavirus spike peptide pools or control peptides (ViraFEST assay). CD4+ T-cell collection from the unexposed donor predated the COVID-19 pandemic (2011-2018). Each well held around 2 million PBMCs in IL-2 (around 10 IU/ml) medium with approximately 9.4 ug/ml peptide pools. The CDR3 consists of 15 residues. The V and J ends lost 9 bases and 8 bases, in that order; junction bases with no gene match: 12. Germline V gives CDR1 KGHDR, CDR2 SFDVKD. On this clonotype itself: What it binds is unknown.

The V gene is TRBV24-1, the J gene TRBJ2-1; TRBD1 aligns across 10 bases. The source is a human donor in good health. The source material was CD4+ T cells from blood, cultured in vitro. The CDR3 bases are TGTGCCACCTCTACGGGACAGGGGCCTTTGGATGAGCAGTTCTTC. This gives the protein CATSTGQGPLDEQFF.